Below, 17 T cell receptor beta chains from the same sample are listed, as sequenced in a study of PD-L1 blockade in urothelial cancer. Only in-frame clones appear in the TCRdb table, and some are missing; sequencing was by immunoSEQ multiplex PCR. The sample includes some 51,000 clones, 86% of them seen just once. The sequencing here drew on PBMCs, taken around atezolizumab (anti-PD-L1) treatment. Receptors were obtained from a man between 60 and 70 years old with urothelial cancer.

This chain joins TRBV10-3 and TRBJ2-1, with 12 bases aligning to TRBD2. The CDR3 runs 15 residues. J lost 10 bases, V lost 4 bases, and 8 bases had no gene match. Per the germline V gene, CDR1 is ENHRY and CDR2 is SYGVKD. DNA of the CDR3: TGTGCCATCAGTGGTCTAGCGGGGGGGTTAAAAGAGCAGTTCTTC. This sequence encodes CAISGLAGGLKEQFF.

The chain carries TRBV7-3 and TRBJ2-1, with 7 bases aligning to TRBD1. The trim removed 2 bases at V and 8 bases at J, leaving 9 bases unmatched. The germline V gene encodes CDR1 SGHTA and CDR2 FQGTGA. The CDR3 spans 15 residues. The DNA of the CDR3 is TGTGCCAGCAGCTTATGGACAGGAGCCGGGGATGAGCAGTTCTTC. Amino acid sequence: CASSLWTGAGDEQFF.

In DNA, the CDR3 is TGTGCCAGCTCATCGGGACTAGCGGGGGCCTACGAGCAGTACTTC. It codes for CASSSGLAGAYEQYF. The chain is built from TRBV18 and TRBJ2-7, with TRBD2 matching over 14 bases. Germline CDR1 is KGHSH and CDR2 is LQKENI. V lost 5 bases and J lost 2; bases outside the gene matches: 2. CDR3 size: 15 residues.

The gene calls are TRBV6-5 and TRBJ2-3; D gene unclear. The CDR3 spans 12 residues. In germline, CDR1 is MNHEY, CDR2 SVGAGI. V gave up 6 bases and J gave up 6 bases, with 10 bases separating them. CDR3 sequence reads: CASSLPGDTQYF. As DNA, the CDR3 is TGTGCCAGCAGCCTACCCGGGGATACGCAGTATTTT.

CDR3 DNA: TGTGCCAGCACCGCCAGGGGCCAAGAGACCCAGTACTTC. As protein: CASTARGQETQYF. The V and J genes are TRBV7-9 and TRBJ2-5; D may be TRBD1 (6 bases). CDR3 length: 13 residues. Trimming pared 7 bases from V and 1 base from J, leaving 10 bases between. Germline loops: CDR1 SEHNR, CDR2 FQNEAQ (reference sequence).

This clone has a handful of counts. The V call is TRBV28, the J call TRBJ1-1, with 7 bases fitting TRBD1. Germline V gene sequence: CDR1 MDHEN, CDR2 SYDVKM. The CDR3 consists of 18 residues. J gave up 0 bases and V 2 bases, and 12 bases lay outside the gene matches. The CDR3 reads CASSLGGTVLVMNTEAFF. The CDR3 DNA reads as TGTGCCAGCAGTTTAGGGGGGACAGTCCTGGTGATGAACACTGAAGCTTTCTTT.

This clone occurred a few times. The chain employs TRBV7-3 and TRBJ1-1; D is unclear. The germline V and J ends were trimmed by 5 bases and 3 bases, with 10 bases remaining between them. Germline V gene sequence: CDR1 SGHTA, CDR2 FQGTGA. The CDR3 is made up of 13 amino acids. CDR3 bases: TGTGCCAGCAGCGTCGTACGGGACACTGAAGCTTTCTTT. It codes for CASSVVRDTEAFF.

The chain recombines TRBV7-3 with TRBJ2-2; the D is unclear. CDR3 length: 14 residues. Between the trimmed V and J ends, which lost 5 bases and 4 bases, there was a span of 11 bases. Germline loops: CDR1 SGHTA, CDR2 FQGTGA. CDR3: CASSPQPSTGELFF. The CDR3 DNA reads as TGTGCCAGCAGCCCACAGCCCTCCACCGGGGAGCTGTTTTTT.

V is TRBV7-6 and J is TRBJ2-1, with a weak D call TRBD2 (7 bases). CDR1 SGHVS and CDR2 FNYEAQ come from the germline V gene. Trimming removed 5 bases from V and 8 bases from J, with 22 bases in between. This CDR3 is built from 16 residues. CDR3 sequence: CASSPSWGGSGDEQFF. CDR3 bases: TGTGCCAGCAGCCCGTCCTGGGGGGGCTCGGGGGATGAGCAGTTCTTC.

The chain has TRBV5-4 and TRBJ2-3, with D tentatively TRBD2 (6 bases). Germline-derived CDR1 and CDR2 are SGHNT and YYREEE (reference sequence). CDR3 length: 15 amino acids. With 1 base removed from V and 4 bases from J, the gap between germline ends came to 13 bases. CDR3 sequence reads: CASSLFWGVADTQYF. The CDR3, as DNA: TGTGCCAGCAGCTTGTTTTGGGGGGTGGCAGATACGCAGTATTTT.

V is TRBV18 and J is TRBJ2-7; TRBD1 aligns across 7 bases. The CDR3 covers 15 residues. Unmatched junction bases numbered 7, after V lost 0 bases and J lost 5 bases. The germline gives CDR1 KGHSH, CDR2 LQKENI. CDR3 in amino acids: CASSPPPGQRNEQYF. CDR3 DNA: TGTGCCAGCTCACCACCCCCGGGACAGAGAAACGAGCAGTACTTC.

Concerning this clone: One junction end disagrees with the germline gene, perhaps due to a read error. The identical CDR3 is also encoded by other nucleotide sequences in the sample. J is TRBJ2-7 and V is TRBV6-1; 10 bases map to TRBD2. The germline V gene encodes CDR1 MNHNS and CDR2 SASEGT. The CDR3 loop spans 16 amino acids. Here the CDR3 reads CASSETSSGRRWEQYF. The CDR3 DNA is TGCGCCAGCAGTGAGACGTCTAGCGGGAGAAGATGGGAGCAGTACTTC.

The V call is TRBV2, the J call TRBJ1-1; 10 bases line up with TRBD1. The CDR3 runs to 13 residues. The germline gives CDR1 SNHLY, CDR2 FYNNEI. V shed 4 bases, J shed 10 bases, and the junction held 6 bases outside the gene matches. DNA of the CDR3: TGTGCCAGCAGTGGGGACAGGGGAAGAGGAGCTTTCTTT. Translating gives CASSGDRGRGAFF.

The chain links TRBV5-1 to TRBJ2-5; the D is unclear. Trimming removed 6 bases from V and 3 bases from J, with 12 bases in between. The germline gives CDR1 SGHRS, CDR2 YFSETQ. This CDR3 is 13 amino acids long. The CDR3 reads CASNRGEEETQYF. The CDR3 DNA reads as TGCGCCAGCAACCGTGGAGAGGAAGAGACCCAGTACTTC.

This chain uses TRBV4-2 with TRBJ2-2, with a tentative D call TRBD2 (5 bases). With 1 base removed from V and 4 bases from J, the gap between germline ends came to 7 bases. The CDR3 has 14 amino acids. Germline V CDR1 and CDR2: LGHNA, YNFKEQ. For the CDR3, the DNA is TGTGCCAGCAGCCAAGGAGGGTTCACCGGGGAGCTGTTTTTT. This translates into CASSQGGFTGELFF.

The chain employs TRBV11-2 and TRBJ2-3, with 10 bases identical to TRBD2. This CDR3 has 16 residues. V was pared by 4 bases and J by 5 bases, with 9 bases of the junction left unmatched. Germline V gives CDR1 SGHAT, CDR2 FQNNGV. CDR3 sequence (DNA): TGTGCCAGCAGCTGGGTTGGGACTAGCGTTGGAGATACGCAGTATTTT. This gives the protein CASSWVGTSVGDTQYF.

With regard to this clone: Other nucleotide sequences in the sample specify the same CDR3. The chain recombines TRBV4-3 with TRBJ2-1; possibly TRBD2 for D (5 bases). V was clipped by 6 bases and J by 5 bases, with 20 bases between them. The V gene's germline CDR1 is LGHNA and CDR2 YSLEER. The CDR3 length is 16 residues. Written as DNA, the CDR3 is TGCGCCAGCAGTCAGGTAGGCGGGTCTCGGCACAATGAGCAGTTCTTC. It yields the protein CASSQVGGSRHNEQFF.